This section outlines one T cell receptor (beta chain) sequence together with its context. Its cognate antigen is unknown. The source of the sample is a study of cytomegalovirus exposure and HLA in healthy donors. About the study: Researchers found that roughly 81% of 350 to 500 genotyped donors fell within the Caucasian-associated ancestry cluster. The study's findings and limits: Among the sequence variants, a highly shared cluster was likely an artifact of sequencing. Productive rates of about 90% or about 30% were seen for most TCR beta V segments in an earlier analysis.

V dropped 3 bases and J dropped 4 bases, with 5 bases sitting between them. The CDR3 totals 12 residues. CDR1 LNHDA and CDR2 SQIVND come from the germline V gene (reference sequence). Amplification used 60 Vbeta primers and 13 Jbeta primers. The protocol was immunoSEQ multiplex PCR, while the TCRdb copy is restricted to in-frame clones and leaves out a portion. Here the sample spans about 130,000 clones, roughly 75% being singletons. This TCR was recovered from a woman aged 50 to 60 in good health and CMV-seronegative. The chain has TRBV19 and TRBJ2-3; D remains ambiguous. Sequenced material: PBMCs. The CDR3 loop is CASSIPPDTQYF. The CDR3 DNA reads as TGTGCCAGTAGTATCCCTCCAGATACGCAGTATTTT.